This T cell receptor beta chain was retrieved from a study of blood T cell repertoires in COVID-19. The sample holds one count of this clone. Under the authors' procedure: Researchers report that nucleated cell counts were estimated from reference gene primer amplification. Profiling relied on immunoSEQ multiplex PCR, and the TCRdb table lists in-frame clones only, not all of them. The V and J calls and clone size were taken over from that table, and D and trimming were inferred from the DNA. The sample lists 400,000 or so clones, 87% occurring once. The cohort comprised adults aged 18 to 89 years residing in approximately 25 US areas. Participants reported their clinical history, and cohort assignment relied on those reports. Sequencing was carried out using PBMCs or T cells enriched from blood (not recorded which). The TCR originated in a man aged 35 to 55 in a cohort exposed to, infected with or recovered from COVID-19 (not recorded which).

For the CDR3, the DNA is TGTGCCAGCAGTCTGGACAGGGGTCCGAACACTGAAGCTTTCTTT. Encoded protein: CASSLDRGPNTEAFF. The chain couples TRBV27 to TRBJ1-1; TRBD1 matches 9 bases. Germline assignment: CDR1 MNHEY and CDR2 SMNVEV (reference sequence). Unmatched junction bases numbered 5, after V lost 5 bases and J lost 1 base. The CDR3 consists of 15 residues.